The entry below describes one T cell receptor (beta chain). A junction boundary mismatches the germline segment, possibly from a read error. The donors comprised healthy bone marrow donors. The data originate from a study of cytomegalovirus exposure and HLA in healthy donors. Germline CDR1 and CDR2: KGHSH and LQKENI. The CDR3 contains 14 residues. PCR employed 60 Vbeta and 13 Jbeta primers. Measured with immunoSEQ multiplex PCR; TCRdb has only the in-frame clones, and not every one. The repertoire holds 140,000 to 150,000 clones, with roughly 10% as singletons. The gene calls are TRBV18 and TRBJ1-1; D gene unclear. The sequenced material came from PBMCs. The source is a man aged 45-65 years in good health and CMV-seronegative. The CDR3 region has the DNA TGTGCCAGCTCACCGTGGACGGGGAACACTGAAGCTTTCTTC. It yields the protein CASSPWTGNTEAFF.